The clone carrying this T cell receptor beta chain was observed once. The data are from a study of technical replicates of blood from several donors. TCRdb's copy holds only in-frame clones and misses some; the assay was immunoSEQ multiplex PCR. The sample records some 70,000 clones, around nine tenths being singletons. V was cut by 1 base and J by 4 bases, with 11 bases left in between. The CDR3 runs to 15 residues. Germline V gene sequence: CDR1 SGHTA, CDR2 FQGTGA. The rearrangement uses TRBV7-3 and TRBJ1-5, with D maybe TRBD1 (5 bases). Sequencing was done on a sample of T cells isolated from PBMCs. This clonotype was obtained from a human donor in good health. The CDR3, as DNA: TGTGCCAGCAGCTTAAGCCCCGGGGGGAATCAGCCCCAGCATTTT. It codes for CASSLSPGGNQPQHF.